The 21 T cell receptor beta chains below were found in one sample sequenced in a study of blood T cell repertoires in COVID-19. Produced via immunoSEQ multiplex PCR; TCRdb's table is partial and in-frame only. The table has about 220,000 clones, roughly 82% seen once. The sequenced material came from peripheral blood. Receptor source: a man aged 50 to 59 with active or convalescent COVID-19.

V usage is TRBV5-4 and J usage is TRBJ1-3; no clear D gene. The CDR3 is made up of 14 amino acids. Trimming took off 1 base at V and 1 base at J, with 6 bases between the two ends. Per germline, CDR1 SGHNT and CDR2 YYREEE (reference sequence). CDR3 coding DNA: TGTGCCAGCAGCTTGTTCGGGTCTGGAAACACCATATATTTT. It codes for CASSLFGSGNTIYF.

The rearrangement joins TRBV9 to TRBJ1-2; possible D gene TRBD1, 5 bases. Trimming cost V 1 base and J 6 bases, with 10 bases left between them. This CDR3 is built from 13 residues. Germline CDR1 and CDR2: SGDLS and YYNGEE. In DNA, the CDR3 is TGTGCCAGCAGCGTATTATGGGGGGATGGCTACACCTTC. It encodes CASSVLWGDGYTF.

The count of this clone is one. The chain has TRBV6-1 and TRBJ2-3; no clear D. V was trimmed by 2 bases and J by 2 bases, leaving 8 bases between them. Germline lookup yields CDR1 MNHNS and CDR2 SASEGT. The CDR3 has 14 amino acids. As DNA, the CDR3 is TGTGCCAGCAGTGAAAGTTGGGCCACAGATACGCAGTATTTT. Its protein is CASSESWATDTQYF.

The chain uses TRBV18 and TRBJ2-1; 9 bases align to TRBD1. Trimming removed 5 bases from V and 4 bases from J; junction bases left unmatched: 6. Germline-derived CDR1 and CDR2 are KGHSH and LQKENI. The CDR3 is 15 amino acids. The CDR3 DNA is TGTGCCAGCTCAGGACAGGGGCCCCCTTACAATGAGCAGTTCTTC. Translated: CASSGQGPPYNEQFF.

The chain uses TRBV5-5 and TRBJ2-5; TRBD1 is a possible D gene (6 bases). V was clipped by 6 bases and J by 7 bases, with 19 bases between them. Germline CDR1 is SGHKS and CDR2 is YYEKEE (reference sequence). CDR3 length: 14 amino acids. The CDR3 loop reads CASTLDGQRVTQYF. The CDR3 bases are TGTGCCAGCACCCTTGACGGACAGAGAGTGACCCAGTACTTC.

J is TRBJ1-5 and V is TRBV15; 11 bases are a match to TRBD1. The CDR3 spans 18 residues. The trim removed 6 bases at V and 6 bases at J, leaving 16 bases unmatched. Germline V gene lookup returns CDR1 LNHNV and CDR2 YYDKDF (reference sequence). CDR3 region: CATSHPPAWTGGSQPQHF. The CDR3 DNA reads TGTGCCACCAGTCACCCACCGGCGTGGACAGGGGGCAGTCAGCCCCAGCATTTT.

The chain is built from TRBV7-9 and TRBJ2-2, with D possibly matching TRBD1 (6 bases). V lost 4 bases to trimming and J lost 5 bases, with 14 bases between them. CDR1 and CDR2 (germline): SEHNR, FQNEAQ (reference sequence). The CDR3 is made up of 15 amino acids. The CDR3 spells CASSSLYRETGELFF. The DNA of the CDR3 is TGTGCCAGCAGCTCCCTCTACAGGGAAACCGGGGAGCTGTTTTTT.

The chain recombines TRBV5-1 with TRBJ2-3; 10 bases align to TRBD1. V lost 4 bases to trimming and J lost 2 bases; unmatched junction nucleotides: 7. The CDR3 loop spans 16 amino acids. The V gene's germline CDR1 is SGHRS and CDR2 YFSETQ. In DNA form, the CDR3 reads TGCGCCAGCAGCCGAGAGGGACAGGGGTACACAGATACGCAGTATTTT. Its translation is CASSREGQGYTDTQYF.

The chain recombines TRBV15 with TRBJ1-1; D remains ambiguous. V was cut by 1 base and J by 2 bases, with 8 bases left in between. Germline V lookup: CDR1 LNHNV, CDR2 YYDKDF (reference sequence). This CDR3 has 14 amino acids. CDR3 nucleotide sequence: TGTGCCACCAGCAGAGTCGGACTAAACACTGAAGCTTTCTTT. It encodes CATSRVGLNTEAFF.

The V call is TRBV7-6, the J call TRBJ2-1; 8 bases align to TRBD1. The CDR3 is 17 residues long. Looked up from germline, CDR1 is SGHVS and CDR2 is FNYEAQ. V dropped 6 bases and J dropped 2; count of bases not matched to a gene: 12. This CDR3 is CASSPRQGAVTYNEQFF. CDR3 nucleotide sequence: TGTGCCAGCAGTCCTCGTCAGGGGGCGGTCACCTACAATGAGCAGTTCTTC. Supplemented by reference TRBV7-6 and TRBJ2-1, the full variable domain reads GAGVSQSPRYKVTKRGQDVALRCDPISGHVSLYWYRQALGQGPEFLTYFNYEAQQDKSGLPNDRFSAERPEGSISTLTIQRTEQRDSAMYRCASSPRQGAVTYNEQFFGPGTRLTVL.

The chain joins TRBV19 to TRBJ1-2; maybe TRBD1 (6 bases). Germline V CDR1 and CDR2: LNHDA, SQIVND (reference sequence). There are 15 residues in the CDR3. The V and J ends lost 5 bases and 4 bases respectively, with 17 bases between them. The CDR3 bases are TGTGCCAGTAGTCTCACCTCGACAGGCATCTATGGCTACACCTTC. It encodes CASSLTSTGIYGYTF. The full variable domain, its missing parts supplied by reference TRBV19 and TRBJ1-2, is DGGITQSPKYLFRKEGQNVTLSCEQNLNHDAMYWYRQDPGQGLRLIYYSQIVNDFQKGDIAEGYSVSREKKESFPLTVTSAQKNPTAFYLCASSLTSTGIYGYTFGSGTRLTVV.

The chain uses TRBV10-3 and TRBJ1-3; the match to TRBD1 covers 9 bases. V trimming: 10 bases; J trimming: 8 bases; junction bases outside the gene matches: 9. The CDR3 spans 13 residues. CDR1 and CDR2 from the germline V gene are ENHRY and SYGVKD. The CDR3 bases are TGTGCCACTGGGACAGGGCCATTCTACACCATATATTTT. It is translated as CATGTGPFYTIYF.

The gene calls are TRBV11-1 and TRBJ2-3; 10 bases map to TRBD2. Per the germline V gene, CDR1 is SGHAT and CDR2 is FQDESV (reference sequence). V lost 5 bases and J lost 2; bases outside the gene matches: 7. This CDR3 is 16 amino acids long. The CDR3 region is CASSPLAGETTDTQYF. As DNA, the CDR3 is TGTGCCAGCAGCCCCCTAGCGGGAGAGACCACAGATACGCAGTATTTT.

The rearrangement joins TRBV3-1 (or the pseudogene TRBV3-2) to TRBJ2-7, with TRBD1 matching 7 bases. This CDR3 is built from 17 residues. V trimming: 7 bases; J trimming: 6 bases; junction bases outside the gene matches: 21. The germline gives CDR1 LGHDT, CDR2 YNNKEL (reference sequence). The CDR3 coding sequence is TGTGCCAGCACCAATACCCCCCCACAGGGGCGAATAGGCGAGCAGTACGTC. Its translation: CASTNTPPQGRIGEQYV.

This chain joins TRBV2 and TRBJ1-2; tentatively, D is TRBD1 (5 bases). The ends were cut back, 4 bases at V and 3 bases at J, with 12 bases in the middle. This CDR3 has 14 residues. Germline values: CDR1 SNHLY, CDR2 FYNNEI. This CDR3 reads CASSGSGVHYGYTF. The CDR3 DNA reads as TGTGCCAGCAGTGGTTCGGGGGTTCACTATGGCTACACCTTC.

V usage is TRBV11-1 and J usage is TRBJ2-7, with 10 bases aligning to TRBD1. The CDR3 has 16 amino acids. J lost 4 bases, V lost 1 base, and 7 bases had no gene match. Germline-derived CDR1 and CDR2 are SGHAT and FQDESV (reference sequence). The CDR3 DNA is TGTGCCAGCAGCTTAGGTGACCGGGACAGGGGTTACGAGCAGTACTTC. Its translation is CASSLGDRDRGYEQYF.

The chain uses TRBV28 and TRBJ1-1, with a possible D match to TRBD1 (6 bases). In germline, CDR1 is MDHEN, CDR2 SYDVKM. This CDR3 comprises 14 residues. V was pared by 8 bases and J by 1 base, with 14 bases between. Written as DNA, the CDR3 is TGTGCCAGCTATAGGGGGGGGACGAACACTGAAGCTTTCTTT. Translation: CASYRGGTNTEAFF.

This CDR3 reads CASTRRAANTEAFF. CDR3 nucleotides: TGTGCCTCTACCCGCAGGGCGGCGAACACTGAAGCTTTCTTT. The chain uses TRBV6-6 and TRBJ1-1; possible D gene TRBD1, 5 bases. The CDR3 has 14 residues. Deletions cut 11 bases from V and 1 base from J, with 17 bases between. The V gene's germline CDR1 is MNHNY and CDR2 SVGAGI (reference sequence).

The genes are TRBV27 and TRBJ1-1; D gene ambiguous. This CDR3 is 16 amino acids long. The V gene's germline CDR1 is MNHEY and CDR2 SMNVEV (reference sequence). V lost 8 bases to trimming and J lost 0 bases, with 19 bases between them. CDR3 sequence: CASLSSWRVMNTEAFF. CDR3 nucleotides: TGTGCCAGCCTTTCCTCCTGGAGGGTAATGAACACTGAAGCTTTCTTT.

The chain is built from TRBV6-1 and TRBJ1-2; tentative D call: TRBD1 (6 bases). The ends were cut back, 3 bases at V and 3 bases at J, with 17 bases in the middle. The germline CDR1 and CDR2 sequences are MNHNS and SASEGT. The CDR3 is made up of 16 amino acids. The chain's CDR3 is CASSDSGGGADYGYTF. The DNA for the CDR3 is TGTGCCAGCAGTGACAGCGGGGGGGGCGCGGACTATGGCTACACCTTC.

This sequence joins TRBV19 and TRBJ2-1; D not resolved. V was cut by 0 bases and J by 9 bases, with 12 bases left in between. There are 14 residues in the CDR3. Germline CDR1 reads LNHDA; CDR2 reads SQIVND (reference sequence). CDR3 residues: CASSIEVGVGEQFF. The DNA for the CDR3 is TGTGCCAGTAGTATAGAAGTCGGTGTTGGTGAGCAGTTCTTC.